These 7 T cell receptor beta chains share one sample of origin, sequenced in a study of neurological immune-mediated disorders. MiXCR, applied by TCRdb to the 5' RACE reads, yields one record per CDR3 protein. The repertoire has roughly 32,000 distinct CDR3 sequences, about 15% of them found once; the top ten carry 25% to 35%. Sequencing was performed on PBMCs. Every receptor here comes from a man between 65 and 85 years old in good health.

As concerns this clonotype: One end of the junction does not line up with germline, which may come from a read error. Here the CDR3 reads CASSPQTGQGDYEHYF. In DNA, the CDR3 is TGTGCCAGCAGCCCACAGACGGGACAGGGGGACTACGAGCACTACTTC. The V call is TRBV4-2, the J call TRBJ2-7; 11 bases match TRBD1. The germline V gene has CDR1 LGHNA and CDR2 YNFKEQ. The CDR3 has 16 residues.

This clonotype was seen a handful of times. The chain combines TRBV19 with TRBJ2-3, with D tentatively TRBD1 or TRBD2 (5 bases each). Per the germline V gene, CDR1 is LNHDA and CDR2 is SQIVND (reference sequence). Trimming removed 7 bases at V and 5 bases at J, with 7 bases between. The CDR3 runs 11 residues. This CDR3 is CASMRGDTQYF. The CDR3 DNA reads TGTGCCAGTATGAGGGGAGATACGCAGTATTTT.

With respect to this clonotype: An end of the junction differs from the germline gene, which may be a read error. The chain combines TRBV2 with TRBJ2-3; possibly TRBD1 for D (5 bases). Germline loops: CDR1 SNHLY, CDR2 FYNNEI. This CDR3 region has 14 residues. The CDR3 coding sequence is TGTGCCATCAGTGAAAGACAGCTCTCGGATACGCAGTATTTT. Encoded protein: CAISERQLSDTQYF.

This clonotype was picked up many times. V and J are TRBV24-1 and TRBJ2-3; D might be TRBD1 (6 bases). Germline CDR1 KGHDR, CDR2 SFDVKD. The germline V and J ends were trimmed by 4 bases and 0 bases, with 13 bases remaining between them. The CDR3 covers 16 residues. Here the CDR3 DNA reads TGTGCCACCAGTGACCCTACAGGGACAAGCACAGATACGCAGTATTTT. It yields the protein CATSDPTGTSTDTQYF.

This clonotype was found many times. The rearrangement joins TRBV20-1 to TRBJ1-3; D ambiguous. Trimming shortened V by 3 bases and J by 4 bases, and 7 bases separated the two germline ends. Germline-derived CDR1 and CDR2 are DFQATT and SNEGSKA (reference sequence). This CDR3 contains 12 residues. CDR3 DNA: TGCAGTGCTAGGCAGTCCGGAAACACCATATATTTT. Translation: CSARQSGNTIYF.

This chain links TRBV12-3 or TRBV12-4 with TRBJ2-1, with 7 bases lining up with TRBD2. V shed 0 bases, J shed 4 bases, and the junction held 9 bases outside the gene matches. The CDR3 runs 17 residues. CDR3: CASSLAQQAGPYNEQFF. The CDR3 DNA is TGTGCCAGCAGTTTAGCGCAACAAGCGGGACCATACAATGAGCAGTTCTTC.

This clonotype was detected ten times or more. This chain connects TRBV20-1 to TRBJ1-1, with 7 nucleotides matching TRBD1. After removal of 5 bases from V and 1 base from J, the junction contained 10 bases not matched to a gene. The germline gives CDR1 DFQATT, CDR2 SNEGSKA (reference sequence). The CDR3 has 15 residues. Written as DNA, the CDR3 is TGCAGTGCTCCCCCCAGGGGGGGGAGGAACACTGAAGCTTTCTTT. It is translated as CSAPPRGGRNTEAFF.